Listed here are 17 T cell receptor beta chains from one sample, sequenced in a study of CD8 T cells in Susac syndrome. After extraction with the RNeasy kit, about 0.45 to 1 ug of the RNA was reverse transcribed using random hexamers. Using its own MiXCR run on the immunoSEQ multiplex PCR reads, TCRdb lists one record per CDR3 protein. The data show hundreds of thousands of distinct CDR3 sequences, approximately 85% seen once. Sequences were obtained from CD8+ T cells from PBMCs. These receptors were obtained from a human donor with multiple sclerosis.

A remark on this clonotype: Compared with germline, one end of the junction differs, possibly owing to a read error. This chain links TRBV12-3 or TRBV12-4 with TRBJ1-1; D call uncertain. CDR3 length: 16 amino acids. In nucleotides, the CDR3 is TGTGCCAGCCTACACGAAAAACAATCGATGAACACTGAAGTTTTCTTT. Amino acids: CASLHEKQSMNTEVFF.

The chain couples TRBV2 to TRBJ2-7; no clear D gene. The CDR3 is 13 residues long. The germline gives CDR1 SNHLY, CDR2 FYNNEI. With 1 base removed from V and 3 bases from J, the gap between germline ends came to 7 bases. The CDR3 nucleotides are TGTGCCAGCAGTGAAGAGCTACTCTACGAGCAGTACTTC. This encodes CASSEELLYEQYF.

The CDR3 loop is CASSSGARSETQYF. The CDR3 region has the DNA TGTGCCAGCAGTTCGGGGGCGCGGTCTGAGACCCAGTACTTC. The chain uses TRBV6-6 and TRBJ2-5; D tentatively fits TRBD1 or TRBD2 (6 bases each). Trimming pared 4 bases from V and 5 bases from J, leaving 14 bases between. Germline lookup yields CDR1 MNHNY and CDR2 SVGAGI (reference sequence). This CDR3 has 14 residues.

The rearrangement uses TRBV30 and TRBJ2-7; D is possibly TRBD1 (6 bases). The germline V and J ends were trimmed by 3 bases and 2 bases, with 14 bases remaining between them. The CDR3 extends over 14 amino acids. Germline V gives CDR1 GTSNPN, CDR2 SVGIG (reference sequence). CDR3 nucleotide sequence: TGTGCCTGGAGACCAACGACAGGTGCCTACGAGCAGTACTTC. Residues: CAWRPTTGAYEQYF.

The CDR3 nucleotides read TGTGCCACCAGTGATGGGGGCTCCACCGGGGAGCTGTTTTTT. Its protein product is CATSDGGSTGELFF. The chain carries TRBV24-1 and TRBJ2-2; tentatively, D is TRBD1 (6 bases). The length of the CDR3 is 14 residues. Germline V gene lookup returns CDR1 KGHDR and CDR2 SFDVKD. Deletions cut 3 bases from V and 4 bases from J, with 8 bases between.

This rearrangement joins TRBV6-2 or TRBV6-3 to TRBJ2-7; D is perhaps TRBD1 or TRBD2 (5 bases each). This CDR3 has 15 residues. Deletions cut 7 bases from V and 5 bases from J, with 21 bases between. Germline-derived CDR1 and CDR2 are MNHEY and SVGEGT. The chain's CDR3 is CASKPGLGLEDEQYF. DNA for the CDR3: TGTGCCAGCAAGCCGGGGCTGGGGTTGGAGGACGAGCAGTACTTC.

This clonotype was seen ten or more times. One junction end disagrees with the germline gene, perhaps due to a read error. This sequence joins TRBV11-2 and TRBJ1-6; D remains ambiguous. The CDR3 spans 12 residues. From germline, CDR1 is SGHAT and CDR2 FQNNGV. The CDR3 loop is CASSLGNSPLHF. CDR3 DNA: TGTGCCAGCAGTTTAGGCAATTCACCCCTCCACTTT.

This chain uses TRBV2 with TRBJ2-7, with a tentative D call TRBD2 (6 bases). Germline V gene data show CDR1 as SNHLY and CDR2 as FYNNEI. The CDR3 covers 14 residues. V shed 6 bases and J shed 6 bases, with 18 bases lying between them. The chain's CDR3 is CASSVLEIGGEQYF. The CDR3 DNA is TGTGCCAGCAGCGTACTAGAGATCGGGGGCGAGCAGTACTTC. Filled out from reference TRBV2 and TRBJ2-7, the complete variable domain reads EPEVTQTPSHQVTQMGQEVILRCVPISNHLYFYWYRQILGQKVEFLVSFYNNEISEKSEIFDDQFSVERPDGSNFTLKIRSTKLEDSAMYFCASSVLEIGGEQYFGPGTRLTVT.

The chain combines TRBV5-1 with TRBJ2-7; 10 nucleotides agree with TRBD2. V lost 4 bases and J lost 5; bases outside the gene matches: 15. Germline V gene sequence: CDR1 SGHRS, CDR2 YFSETQ. The CDR3 runs 17 residues. CDR3: CASSLTNFSGGLHEQYF. The CDR3 DNA reads TGCGCCAGCAGCCTGACTAATTTTAGCGGGGGGCTCCACGAGCAGTACTTC.

This chain joins TRBV20-1 and TRBJ2-4, with TRBD2 identical over 7 bases. The CDR3 is made up of 20 amino acids. Trimming cost V 1 base and J 1 base; bases outside gene matches: 19. From germline, CDR1 is DFQATT and CDR2 SNEGSKA (reference sequence). CDR3 amino acids: CSARAGEAGRGFMAKNIQYF. The CDR3 DNA is TGCAGTGCTAGAGCGGGGGAAGCAGGGAGGGGCTTTATGGCCAAAAACATTCAGTACTTC.

The chain uses TRBV10-3 and TRBJ2-1, with D possibly TRBD2 on 6 matching bases. Germline CDR1 and CDR2: ENHRY and SYGVKD. The CDR3 is 18 amino acids. V was trimmed by 6 bases and J by 1 base, leaving 22 bases between them. The CDR3 sequence: CAIRASELKDHSYNEQFF. The CDR3 region has the DNA TGTGCCATCAGGGCTAGCGAATTAAAGGACCATTCCTACAATGAGCAGTTCTTC.

The chain joins TRBV11-2 to TRBJ2-3, with D perhaps being TRBD1 or TRBD2 (6 bases each). The germline gives CDR1 SGHAT, CDR2 FQNNGV. The CDR3 spans 17 residues. With 0 bases removed from V and 2 bases from J, the gap between germline ends came to 15 bases. The chain's CDR3 is CASSLDPRGAYTDTQYF. The CDR3, as DNA: TGTGCCAGCAGCTTAGATCCGAGGGGGGCTTACACAGATACGCAGTATTTT.

This rearrangement joins TRBV9 to TRBJ1-2; D may be TRBD1 (5 bases). V lost 0 bases, J lost 6 bases, and 18 bases lay in between. Germline V gives CDR1 SGDLS, CDR2 YYNGEE. The CDR3 spans 16 residues. CDR3 nucleotide sequence: TGTGCCAGCAGCGTAGCCGGGGGAGACGGGTTCGATGGCTACACCTTC. It specifies CASSVAGGDGFDGYTF.

The rearrangement uses TRBV18 and TRBJ2-1; 7 positions agree with TRBD1. V lost 3 bases and J lost 3; bases outside the gene matches: 11. CDR1 and CDR2 (germline): KGHSH, LQKENI. CDR3 length: 17 amino acids. CDR3 sequence (DNA): TGTGCCAGCTCACCGAGCCGACAGGGCCAAATCTACAATGAGCAGTTCTTC. Protein product: CASSPSRQGQIYNEQFF. Full variable domain (remainder filled in from reference TRBV18 and TRBJ2-1): NAGVMQNPRHLVRRRGQEARLRCSPMKGHSHVYWYRQLPEEGLKFMVYLQKENIIDESGMPKERFSAEFPKEGPSILRIQQVVRGDSAAYFCASSPSRQGQIYNEQFFGPGTRLTVL.

J is TRBJ2-1 and V is TRBV6-5, with 7 bases fitting TRBD2. This CDR3 is 12 amino acids long. V gave up 6 bases and J gave up 9 bases; unmatched junction bases: 5. Germline V gives CDR1 MNHEY, CDR2 SVGAGI. CDR3 region: CASSPGGSEQFF. CDR3 bases: TGTGCCAGCAGCCCCGGGGGGAGTGAGCAGTTCTTC.

The chain uses TRBV27 and TRBJ1-1, with a weak D call TRBD1 (5 bases). The length of the CDR3 is 14 residues. The germline V and J ends were trimmed by 3 bases and 1 base, with 9 bases remaining between them. Germline-derived CDR1 and CDR2 are MNHEY and SMNVEV (reference sequence). Written as DNA, the CDR3 is TGTGCCAGCAGTTTTGGCGGGGGGAACACTGAAGCTTTCTTT. This codes for CASSFGGGNTEAFF.

The chain links TRBV29-1 to TRBJ2-2; 9 nucleotides agree with TRBD2. The CDR3 length is 17 residues. Germline V gives CDR1 SQVTM, CDR2 ANQGSEA. With V trimmed by 1 base and J by 0 bases, 6 bases remained unmatched. The chain's CDR3 is CSVEGLAGKTNTGELFF. The DNA for the CDR3 is TGCAGCGTTGAAGGCCTAGCGGGGAAAACGAACACCGGGGAGCTGTTTTTT.